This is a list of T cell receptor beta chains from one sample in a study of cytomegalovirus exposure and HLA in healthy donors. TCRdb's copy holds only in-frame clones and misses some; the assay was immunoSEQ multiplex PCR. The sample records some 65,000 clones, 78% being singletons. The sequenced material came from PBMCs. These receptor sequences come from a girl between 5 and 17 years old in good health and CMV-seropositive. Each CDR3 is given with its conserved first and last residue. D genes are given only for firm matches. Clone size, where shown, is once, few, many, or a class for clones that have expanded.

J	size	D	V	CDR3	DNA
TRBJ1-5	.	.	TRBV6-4	CASRQGLDSNQPQHF	TGTGCCAGCAGACAGGGATTGGATAGCAATCAGCCCCAGCATTTT
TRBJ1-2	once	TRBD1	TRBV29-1	CSVDDTGANYGYTF	TGCAGCGTTGACGATACAGGGGCGAACTATGGCTACACCTTC
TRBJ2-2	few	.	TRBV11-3	CASSLDVNTGELFF	TGTGCCAGCAGCTTAGACGTGAACACCGGGGAGCTGTTTTTT
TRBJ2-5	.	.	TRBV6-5	CASSYLDSQETQYF	TGTGCCAGCAGTTACTTGGACAGCCAAGAGACCCAGTACTTC
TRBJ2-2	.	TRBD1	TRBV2	CAEGTGYTGELFF	TGTGCCGAAGGGACAGGGTACACCGGGGAGCTGTTTTTT
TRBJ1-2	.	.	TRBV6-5	CASSSTTGGYTF	TGTGCCAGCAGTTCGACTACCGGGGGCTACACCTTC
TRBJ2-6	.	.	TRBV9	CASTIQGSGANVLTF	TGTGCCAGCACTATCCAGGGGTCCGGGGCCAACGTCCTGACTTTC
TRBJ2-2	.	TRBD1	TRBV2	CASSQSGTGNTGELFF	TGTGCCAGCAGTCAATCCGGGACAGGGAACACCGGGGAGCTGTTTTTT
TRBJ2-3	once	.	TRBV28	CASSAGRGVPDTQYF	TGTGCCAGCAGCGCCGGCCGCGGGGTCCCAGATACGCAGTATTTT
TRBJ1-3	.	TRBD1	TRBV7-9	CASSETGGGNTIYF	TGTGCCAGCAGCGAAACAGGGGGCGGAAACACCATATATTTT
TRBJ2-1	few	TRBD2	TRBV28	CASSFSGTSGSEQFF	TGTGCCAGCAGTTTCTCCGGGACTAGCGGCTCTGAGCAGTTCTTC
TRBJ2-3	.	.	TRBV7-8	CASSLVPGTPTDTQYF	TGTGCCAGCAGCTTAGTACCCGGGACACCCACAGATACGCAGTATTTT
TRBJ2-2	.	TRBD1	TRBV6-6	CATGGTGFTGELFF	TGTGCCACCGGAGGGACAGGGTTTACCGGGGAGCTGTTTTTT
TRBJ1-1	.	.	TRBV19	CASSIGRVEAFF	TGTGCCAGTAGTATAGGGAGGGTCGAAGCTTTCTTT
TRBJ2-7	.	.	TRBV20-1	CSAPLSYEQYF	TGCAGTGCTCCTTTATCCTACGAGCAGTACTTC
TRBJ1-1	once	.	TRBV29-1	CSVEDRRVYHKGVRDTEAFF	TGCAGCGTTGAAGATCGCAGGGTCTATCACAAGGGGGTTCGGGACACTGAAGCTTTCTTT
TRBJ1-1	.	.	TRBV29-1	CSVGFGRNTEAFF	TGCAGCGTTGGTTTTGGGAGGAACACTGAAGCTTTCTTT
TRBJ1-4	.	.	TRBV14	CASSQAGDFNEKLFF	TGTGCCAGCAGCCAAGCGGGGGACTTTAATGAAAAACTGTTTTTT
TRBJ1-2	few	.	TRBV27	CASRSPGESNYGYTF	TGTGCCAGCAGGTCCCCAGGGGAATCTAACTATGGCTACACCTTC
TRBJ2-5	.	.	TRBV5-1	CASSFFGQIQETQYF	TGCGCCAGCAGCTTTTTTGGGCAGATTCAAGAGACCCAGTACTTC
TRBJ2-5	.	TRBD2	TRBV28	CASSSAGGGKETQYF	TGTGCCAGCAGTTCCGCCGGGGGGGGAAAAGAGACCCAGTACTTC
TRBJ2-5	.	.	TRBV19	CASRRDRQETQYF	TGTGCCAGTAGAAGAGACAGACAAGAGACCCAGTACTTC
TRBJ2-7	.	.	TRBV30	CAWSVLGKQYF	TGTGCCTGGAGTGTACTAGGAAAGCAGTACTTC
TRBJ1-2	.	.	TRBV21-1	CASSKTGGGYGYTF	TGTGCCAGCAGCAAGACAGGGGGAGGCTATGGCTACACCTTC
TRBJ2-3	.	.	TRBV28	CASSFALQGGTDTQYF	TGTGCCAGCAGTTTTGCCCTACAGGGCGGCACAGATACGCAGTATTTT
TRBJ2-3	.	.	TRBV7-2	CASSPIGPGHLTDTQYF	TGTGCCAGCAGCCCCATCGGACCGGGACACCTCACAGATACGCAGTATTTT
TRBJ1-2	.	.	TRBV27	CAGQWGGVGYTF	TGTGCCGGACAATGGGGGGGCGTTGGCTACACCTTC
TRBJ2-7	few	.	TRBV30	CAWSENSSYEQYF	TGTGCCTGGAGTGAAAACAGTTCCTACGAGCAGTACTTC
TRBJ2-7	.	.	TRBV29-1	CSAEQGYEQYF	TGCAGCGCCGAGCAGGGGTACGAGCAGTACTTC
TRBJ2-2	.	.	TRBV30	CAWSVPARTGELFF	TGTGCCTGGAGTGTTCCTGCGAGGACCGGGGAGCTGTTTTTT
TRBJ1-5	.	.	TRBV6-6	CASSYIQGRGNQPQHF	TGTGCCAGCAGTTACATTCAGGGTAGGGGGAATCAGCCCCAGCATTTT
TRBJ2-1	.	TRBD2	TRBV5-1	CASSFSVSGSFGDEQFF	TGCGCCAGCAGCTTCAGCGTTAGCGGGAGCTTTGGGGACGAGCAGTTCTTC
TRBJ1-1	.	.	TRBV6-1	CASSLVRGEGEAFF	TGTGCCAGCAGCCTCGTACGGGGGGAGGGTGAAGCTTTCTTT
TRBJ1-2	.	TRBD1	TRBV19	CASSINTGTGTHGYTF	TGTGCCAGTAGTATTAATACGGGGACAGGGACGCATGGCTACACCTTC
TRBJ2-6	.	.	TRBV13	CASSTQTGGANVLTF	TGTGCCAGCAGCACCCAGACGGGTGGGGCCAACGTCCTGACTTTC
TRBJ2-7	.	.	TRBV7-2	CASSFVRVSYEQYF	TGTGCCAGCAGCTTCGTCCGGGTATCCTACGAGCAGTACTTC
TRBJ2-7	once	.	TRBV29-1	CSVEEPRGEQYF	TGCAGCGTTGAAGAGCCCAGGGGCGAGCAGTACTTC